A single sample gave rise to the 3 T cell receptor beta chains below, sequenced in a study of T cells in Graves' hyperthyroidism and ophthalmopathy. RNA transcripts yielded amplified TCR beta CDR3 regions. The study used the HTBI primer set for a first-round RT-PCR of the TCR CDR3. TCRdb called the multiplex PCR reads again in MiXCR, with one record for every CDR3 protein. The data show about 300,000 distinct CDR3 sequences, about an eighth seen once. The sample was blood. The receptors here all came from a woman aged 30 to 39 with Graves' hyperthyroidism that later progressed to Graves' ophthalmopathy.

DNA of the CDR3: TGTGCCAGCGAGGGCCCCGGGGAGCTGTTTTTT. This gives the protein CASEGPGELFF. The chain uses TRBV7-2 and TRBJ2-2, with D perhaps matching TRBD2 (5 bases). This CDR3 spans 11 amino acids. Trimming removed 8 bases from V and 6 bases from J, with 7 bases in between. Per germline, CDR1 SGHTA and CDR2 FQGNSA. The full variable domain, its missing parts supplied by reference TRBV7-2 and TRBJ2-2, is GAGVSQSPSNKVTEKGKDVELRCDPISGHTALYWYRQSLGQGLEFLIYFQGNSAPDKSGLPSDRFSAERTGGSVSTLTIQRTQQEDSAVYLCASEGPGELFFGEGSRLTVL.

This clonotype showed up many times. V and J are TRBV7-2 and TRBJ2-3; D may be TRBD1 or TRBD2 (6 bases each). CDR1 and CDR2 from the germline V gene are SGHTA and FQGNSA. CDR3 length: 16 amino acids. Trimming stripped 1 base from V and 6 bases from J, with 17 bases between. The CDR3: CASSLGWGRGEDTQYF. DNA of the CDR3: TGTGCCAGCAGCTTAGGTTGGGGGCGGGGTGAGGATACGCAGTATTTT.

This clonotype was found a few times. The J gene is TRBJ2-2, the V gene TRBV4-1, with 8 bases aligning to TRBD2. V was clipped by 2 bases and J by 6 bases; unmatched bases: 2. Germline values: CDR1 MGHRA, CDR2 YSYEKL. CDR3 size: 14 residues. The CDR3: CASSQFGGAGELFF. CDR3 in DNA: TGCGCCAGCAGCCAATTCGGGGGGGCCGGGGAGCTGTTTTTT.